This T cell receptor (beta chain) was sequenced for a study of cytomegalovirus exposure and HLA in healthy donors (dated by TCRdb to the late 2010s). The study in broad terms: An earlier analysis of about 560 of the donors reported about 300 Gb of sequence data and around 110 million unique TCR beta sequences obtained from some 200 million T cells. An early release covering roughly 640 HLA-typed donors comprised 250 to 350 gigabases of sequencing data and around 80 million unique TCR sequences. Among the roughly 410 genotyped donors, about 83% belonged to the genetic ancestry cluster associated with self-reported Caucasian donors. The study was designed to test whether signatures of past pathogen exposure could be identified by cataloging public T cell receptors. The T cell repertoires of around 670 subjects were profiled by immunosequencing and related to cytomegalovirus serostatus. In addition to the first cohort of approximately 650 subjects, a separate validation cohort of approximately 110 different subjects was used. To predict cytomegalovirus infection status, the study combined high-throughput TCR immunosequencing, statistical association of individual TCRs with disease status, and machine learning. To study patterns of TCR occurrence, a later analysis re-analyzed previously published TCR beta repertoires from 666 donors and added high-resolution HLA genotyping. Rather than drawing on any new phenotypic data, the later analysis identified candidate immune exposures from TCR beta sequences and the way those sequences occurred across donors. In an earlier analysis of roughly 540 of the donors, high-throughput TCR beta sequencing was used to judge whether each TCR beta V gene segment behaved as functional or pseudogenic. Alongside the repertoire data, information on donor age, sex, ethnicity and CMV serostatus was compiled. Genome-wide SNP genotypes for about 65% of the roughly 670 donors were used in a later genetic analysis, which treated that subset as a discovery cohort. All discovery cohort repertoires had been generated using a single sequencing platform. HLA typing covered class I and class II loci at four-digit resolution. The number of typed donors differed by locus: roughly 620-630 for A, B, C, DRB1 and DQB1; roughly 510 for DQA1; 606 for DPA1; and some 450 for DPB1. Several DR-DQ haplotypes were treated as single units for association and clustering because of strong linkage in the cohort. On average, approximately 250,000 unique TCR beta nucleotide sequences were sequenced per donor among some 420 genotyped donors of the cohort, with about 17% of those sequences being non-productive.

The library was prepared using the immunoSEQ multiplex PCR assay. For the multiplex PCR, a mixture combining 60 forward primers for TCR Vbeta segments and 13 reverse primers for TCR Jbeta segments was used. Amplification of the CDR3 region of rearranged TCR beta genes was performed with a multiplex PCR assay on genomic DNA. The Illumina HiSeq System was used to sequence the amplified TCR beta libraries as 87-base-pair reads. Per the source publication's procedure: In a later analysis, 77 million or so unique TCR beta chains were counted across the approximately 640 repertoires, and roughly 11 million of these chains were shared by at least two donors. Raw reads were error-corrected and collapsed into unique sequences with a nearest-neighbor algorithm that merged closely related sequences to remove PCR and sequencing errors. Alignment of CDR3 sequences to IMGT reference sequences was used to assign V, D and J gene segments. For a sequence to be retained, a match of at least six nucleotides to both a V gene segment and a J gene segment was required. Rearrangements were classified as productive when the CDR3 lacked stop codons and remained in frame with V and J, and all other rearrangements were classified as non-productive. Following IMGT convention, CDR3 was defined as the stretch from the second conserved V-encoded cysteine up to the conserved J-encoded phenylalanine. The earlier analysis of roughly 590 of the donors excluded sequences that lacked an unambiguous match to a single V gene segment. In an earlier analysis of approximately 590 of the donors, a V segment was called functional when productive rearrangements were above 56.7%, and segregating when the standard deviation between donors exceeded 5%. A statistical classification framework was built for diagnosing cytomegalovirus status from the catalog of TCR beta chain sequences. In a later analysis, V and J genes were assigned by comparing TCR nucleotide sequences against IMGT/GENE-DB human TR gene sequences. A later analysis assigned CDR3 sequences and most-parsimonious VDJ recombination scenarios with the TCRdist pipeline. A later analysis defined each TCR beta chain by its CDR3 amino acid sequence plus V-gene family, and excluded reads lacking a unique V-gene family. As a way to deal with suspected cross-contamination and a sequencing artifact, a later analysis dropped 592 nucleotide sequences that were highly shared and had low generation probability. A later analysis calculated a clonal expansion index for each public chain from normalized within-repertoire ranks of inferred template counts. Generation probabilities in a later analysis came from a VDJ recombination model fitted to out-of-frame rearrangements, and those results were checked against IGoR. In a later analysis, TCR-TCR, TCR-HLA and TCR-CMV co-occurrence was scored with hypergeometric tests, and a repertoire-size bias correction was applied to TCR pairs. False discovery rates were estimated in a later analysis by permuting HLA or CMV assignments 20 times. A later analysis grouped co-occurring TCRs with DBSCAN, adding TCRdist sequence similarity when clustering within HLA-allele-positive subsets. Co-occurrence clustering excluded repertoires with fewer than 30,000 or more than 120,000 public chains, plus five with anomalous nucleotide sharing. The table comes from immuneACCESS by way of TCRdb, which keeps in-frame sequences with V and J called. Part of the clones is missing from these tables; in studies checked, under half for an unresolved V gene and the rest for unknown reasons. V and J calls and clone size are given by that table; D and trimming were obtained from the DNA. For this sample the table gives 96,000 or so clones, of which about 70% were detected only once. Roughly 13% of the sample goes to the ten largest clones.

What the research found in general, with its limitations: A further reported finding was that TCR beta sequences accurately predicted the HLA-A and HLA-B alleles for most subjects in the first cohort. Roughly uniform sequencing depth across donors was assumed in presence/absence analyses, although this assumption may not hold. Some IMGT-functional V segments, including TRBV6-2 and TRBV6-3, could not be told apart with the 87-base-pair reads, so those segments were excluded. Most TCR sequences were seen in very few donors, while some public TCRs were found in many individuals. When HLA alleles, especially DR and DQ, strongly co-occurred, TCR associations were difficult to assign to individual alleles. A later analysis associated 15,000 or so TCR beta sequences with specific HLA alleles at a false discovery rate of 0.05. According to a later genetic analysis, donors in an Asian-associated ancestry cluster had fewer N-insertions in productive TCRs than the approximately 650-donor mean. The study listed approximately 150 TCR beta chains as associated with cytomegalovirus. Because counts were too low, seventeen rarely observed V segments, including chromosome 9 orphons, were excluded from the earlier analysis of 587 of the donors. An earlier analysis of around 600 of the donors showed that most TCR beta V segments appeared in productive rearrangements either about 87% or about 30% of the time, which broadly matched IMGT annotations. Correlated functional status among segregating V segments might be attributable to linkage disequilibrium, but an unknown experimental factor could not be ruled out. In vitro tests confirmed that three of the cytomegalovirus-associated TCR beta chains recognize cytomegalovirus antigens. In a later analysis, HLA-associated TCR beta chains showed more clonal expansion and lower generation probabilities than non-associated chains that were equally common. Several of the top co-occurrence clusters appeared to be linked to parvovirus B19, influenza, CMV and Epstein-Barr virus, according to a later analysis. The authors suggested that the approach could potentially be extended to other disease states and immunological phenotypes. A later genetic analysis associated a missense DCLRE1C variant with V-gene and J-gene trimming of TCR beta chains, and an independent cohort replicated the association. In a later analysis, the rate of TCR association differed among HLA loci, with DRB1 alleles having the most associated TCRs and HLA-C alleles having the fewest. Most CMV-associated TCR beta chains appeared to be HLA-restricted in a later analysis, and the HLA associations seemed to be driven largely by CMV exposure. This cohort had only TCR beta chains sequenced, and the lack of alpha or paired-chain data limited which features could be detected. The classifier was reported to diagnose cytomegalovirus status with high specificity and sensitivity in both the original cohort and the validation cohort. The sequencing pipeline was judged likely to have produced a cluster of highly shared sequence variants as a technical artifact. HLA typing was unavailable for some donors at each locus, so association tests used only the typed subset. CMV serostatus was the only immune exposure information available for the cohort.

In total, over 600 healthy bone marrow donors made up the cohort. At the time of sampling, all cohort members were nominally healthy, though unrecorded immune exposures were likely present. The donor tested CMV seropositive, placing the donor among the approximately 290 seropositive members of the cohort. Every donor gave a peripheral blood sample, and the peripheral blood mononuclear cells from that sample were used for TCR beta sequencing. Genomic DNA extraction from the blood cell samples was performed with the Qiagen DNeasy Blood Extraction Kit. The CDR3 holds 14 amino acids from the cysteine to the phenylalanine. Here the CDR3 DNA is all that survives: 42 bases in frame from base 1. The germline V gene sets CDR1 to LGHNA and CDR2 to YSLEER. The junction shows trimming of 1 base on V and 7 bases on J, plus 10 bases between the germline ends. Concerning this clone: The antigen this receptor binds is unknown. There are no base qualities to consult, and no much larger clone falls within one base.

The chain couples TRBV4-3 to TRBJ1-4; TRBD1 could be the D gene, as 5 bases match. This receptor was taken from a woman between 65 and 79 years old in good health and CMV-seropositive. The sample taken for sequencing was PBMCs. The nucleotide sequence is given as TGCGCCAGCAGCCAAGCTGTAGGGGTTGAAAAACTGTTTTTT. Translated, it gives CASSQAVGVEKLFF.